The 23 T cell receptor beta chains in this list originate from one sample, sequenced in a study of glioma-infiltrating T cells after dendritic cell vaccination. Sequencing was performed with immunoSEQ multiplex PCR; in TCRdb, only in-frame clones are kept and a portion is missing. The table records nearly 85,000 clones, around nine tenths of them present only once. This specimen consisted of blood, obtained before dendritic cell vaccination. All receptors come from a human donor with glioblastoma.

The V and J genes are TRBV2 and TRBJ1-5; 8 nucleotides align to TRBD1. Germline CDR1 and CDR2: SNHLY and FYNNEI. The CDR3 contains 17 residues. The ends lost 4 bases at V and 0 bases at J; junction bases unmatched: 8. DNA for the CDR3: TGTGCCAGCAGTGGTCGGGACAGGACTTATAGCAATCAGCCCCAGCATTTT. Protein sequence: CASSGRDRTYSNQPQHF.

This clone was observed a few times. The chain recombines TRBV18 with TRBJ1-4; 9 bases align to TRBD1. This CDR3 spans 16 amino acids. CDR1 and CDR2 (germline): KGHSH, LQKENI. Losses at the gene ends were 3 bases for V and 8 bases for J; bases not matched to a gene: 10. CDR3 residues: CASSPGQGTRLEKLFF. The CDR3 DNA sequence: TGTGCCAGCTCACCCGGACAGGGGACAAGACTCGAAAAACTGTTTTTT.

The genes are TRBV29-1 and TRBJ2-5; 9 bases match TRBD1. The DNA end favors TRBJ2-7, so the J call may be wrong. Per the germline V gene, CDR1 is SQVTM and CDR2 is ANQGSEA. This CDR3 comprises 12 residues. In DNA, the CDR3 is TGCAGCGCCGGGACAGGGTATATCGAGCAGTACTTC. Amino acids: CSAGTGYIEQYF.

This chain's CDR3 is CASSDRGTSGTDTQYF. CDR3 DNA: TGTGCCAGCAGTGACAGAGGGACTAGCGGCACAGATACGCAGTATTTT. V is TRBV6-4 and J is TRBJ2-3, with 10 bases that match TRBD2. Germline V gene sequence: CDR1 MRHNA, CDR2 SNTAGT. This CDR3 has 16 residues. J lost 1 base, V lost 2 bases, and 3 bases had no gene match.

The chain couples TRBV18 to TRBJ2-1; 7 positions match TRBD1. Germline trimming cut 2 bases from V and 3 bases from J; bases unmatched to any gene: 4. The CDR3 has 15 residues. Germline CDR1 is KGHSH and CDR2 is LQKENI. For the CDR3, the DNA is TGTGCCAGCTCACCAGTCGACAGGGTCTACAATGAGCAGTTCTTC. Its protein is CASSPVDRVYNEQFF.

The gene calls are TRBV7-9 and TRBJ2-3; maybe TRBD2 (6 bases). Germline V gene sequence: CDR1 SEHNR, CDR2 FQNEAQ (reference sequence). V lost 9 bases to trimming and J lost 0 bases, with 10 bases between them. The CDR3 consists of 13 residues. CDR3 protein: CARGGPSTDTQYF. The CDR3 DNA reads TGTGCCAGGGGAGGACCAAGCACAGATACGCAGTATTTT.

The V gene is TRBV7-2, the J gene TRBJ1-3, with a weak D call TRBD1 (6 bases). The CDR3 length is 13 residues. Trimming took off 1 base at V and 7 bases at J, with 8 bases between the two ends. The germline gives CDR1 SGHTA, CDR2 FQGNSA. CDR3 bases: TGTGCCAGCAGCTTAGGGGGGGGCAACACCATATATTTT. Protein sequence: CASSLGGGNTIYF.

This clone was recorded only once. The chain employs TRBV6-6 and TRBJ2-1; D not certain. V was shortened by 4 bases and J by 0 bases, with 10 bases between the two germline ends. CDR3 size: 15 residues. Per the germline V gene, CDR1 is MNHNY and CDR2 is SVGAGI (reference sequence). The CDR3 here is CASSSSASSYNEQFF. The CDR3 DNA follows: TGTGCCAGCAGTTCCAGCGCAAGCTCCTACAATGAGCAGTTCTTC.

The J gene is TRBJ1-2, the V gene TRBV6-5, with no clear D. Per the germline V gene, CDR1 is MNHEY and CDR2 is SVGAGI. The CDR3 consists of 13 residues. V was shortened by 7 bases and J by 5 bases, with 14 bases between the two germline ends. In nucleotides, the CDR3 is TGTGCCAGCACCCAGGCCTCGGGGTATGGCTACACCTTC. Its translation: CASTQASGYGYTF.

This clone was found once. V gene TRBV14 combines with J gene TRBJ2-7, with a possible D match to TRBD1 (6 bases). V shed 1 base and J shed 5 bases, with 12 bases lying between them. CDR3 length equals 14 residues. Germline CDR1 reads SGHDN; CDR2 reads FVKESK. The DNA of the CDR3 is TGTGCCAGCAGCCAAGTATACAGGGCCCACGAGCAGTACTTC. Amino acids: CASSQVYRAHEQYF. The complete variable domain, with remaining parts taken from reference TRBV14 and TRBJ2-7, reads EAGVTQFPSHSVIEKGQTVTLRCDPISGHDNLYWYRRVMGKEIKFLLHFVKESKQDESGMPNNRFLAERTGGTYSTLKVQPAELEDSGVYFCASSQVYRAHEQYFGPGTRLTVT.

This clone has a handful of counts. This chain uses TRBV10-1 with TRBJ1-5; no definite D call. Germline V lookup: CDR1 WNHNN, CDR2 SYGVQD (reference sequence). This CDR3 has 10 residues. CDR3 nucleotides: TGCTTCGTCGGGAGTCAGCCCCAGCATTTT. Protein: CFVGSQPQHF.

V is TRBV10-3 and J is TRBJ1-5, with 8 bases matching TRBD1. The CDR3 runs to 16 residues. Germline trimming cut 4 bases from V and 1 base from J; bases unmatched to any gene: 6. The V gene's germline CDR1 is ENHRY and CDR2 SYGVKD. This CDR3 is CAISGGDRFSNQPQHF. The DNA for the CDR3 is TGTGCCATCAGTGGGGGGGACAGGTTCAGCAATCAGCCCCAGCATTTT.

The chain links TRBV6-5 to TRBJ1-1, with 9 bases aligning to TRBD1. There are 14 residues in the CDR3. The junction had 0 bases not matched to a gene; V was cut back by 0 bases and J by 4 bases. Germline CDR1 and CDR2: MNHEY and SVGAGI. The CDR3 loop reads CASSYSTGGTEAFF. As DNA, the CDR3 is TGTGCCAGCAGTTACTCGACAGGGGGCACTGAAGCTTTCTTT.

This chain links TRBV5-1 with TRBJ2-7, with TRBD2 identical over 9 bases. Unmatched junction bases numbered 18, after V lost 2 bases and J lost 0 bases. The CDR3 runs 20 residues. CDR1 SGHRS and CDR2 YFSETQ come from the germline V gene. In nucleotides, the CDR3 is TGCGCCAGCAGCTTAACTTACCGGGGTAGCGGGGGAGACCTCTCCTACGAGCAGTACTTC. Amino acids: CASSLTYRGSGGDLSYEQYF.

The V gene is TRBV20-1, the J gene TRBJ2-7; tentative D call: TRBD2 (6 bases). Trimming stripped 3 bases from V and 7 bases from J, with 10 bases between. CDR3 length: 11 amino acids. The germline V gene has CDR1 DFQATT and CDR2 SNEGSKA (reference sequence). CDR3 in amino acids: CSASQAGEQYF. Here the CDR3 DNA reads TGCAGTGCTAGTCAGGCGGGGGAGCAGTACTTC.

The chain employs TRBV5-6 and TRBJ1-2; D call uncertain. The CDR3 runs 14 residues. CDR1 and CDR2 from the germline V gene are SGHDT and YYEEEE. The V and J ends lost 4 bases and 3 bases respectively, with 13 bases between them. The CDR3 sequence: CASSPWPGDYGYTF. The DNA for the CDR3 is TGTGCCAGCAGCCCCTGGCCCGGGGACTATGGCTACACCTTC.

This sequence joins TRBV27 and TRBJ2-1; 11 bases align to TRBD2. Trimming at V came to 2 bases and at J to 2 bases, leaving 5 bases not matched to a gene. The CDR3 has 17 residues. Per germline, CDR1 MNHEY and CDR2 SMNVEV (reference sequence). CDR3 amino acids: CASSLLGTSGPYNEQFF. Written as DNA, the CDR3 is TGTGCCAGCAGTTTACTAGGGACTAGCGGACCCTACAATGAGCAGTTCTTC.

The rearrangement uses TRBV6-5 and TRBJ1-4; D ambiguous. Germline CDR1 and CDR2: MNHEY and SVGAGI. Trimming removed 6 bases at V and 4 bases at J, with 12 bases between. The CDR3 runs to 14 residues. The CDR3 sequence is CASSPGVLNEKLFF. The CDR3 coding sequence is TGTGCCAGCAGCCCAGGTGTCCTTAATGAAAAACTGTTTTTT.

The chain links TRBV7-9 to TRBJ2-1, with 7 nucleotides matching TRBD1. CDR1 SEHNR and CDR2 FQNEAQ come from the germline V gene (reference sequence). J gave up 3 bases and V 3 bases, and 8 bases lay outside the gene matches. The CDR3 has 16 residues. CDR3 protein: CASSFFGTANYNEQFF. In nucleotides, the CDR3 is TGTGCCAGCAGCTTTTTTGGGACAGCAAACTACAATGAGCAGTTCTTC. The full variable domain, with the rest looked up from reference TRBV7-9 and TRBJ2-1, is DTGVSQNPRHKITKRGQNVTFRCDPISEHNRLYWYRQTLGQGPEFLTYFQNEAQLEKSRLLSDRFSAERPKGSFSTLEIQRTEQGDSAMYLCASSFFGTANYNEQFFGPGTRLTVL.

This chain joins TRBV7-2 and TRBJ2-7, with 7 bases matching TRBD1. Germline V gene data show CDR1 as SGHTA and CDR2 as FQGNSA. The junction had 9 bases not matched to a gene; V was cut back by 7 bases and J by 3 bases. The length of the CDR3 is 14 residues. The CDR3 DNA follows: TGTGCCAGCACCCCCCGGACAGGAGGCTACGAGCAGTACTTC. This gives the protein CASTPRTGGYEQYF.

The genes are TRBV30 and TRBJ2-1, with D possibly being TRBD1 (5 bases). CDR3 length equals 15 residues. The V gene's germline CDR1 is GTSNPN and CDR2 SVGIG (reference sequence). The V end was cut by 0 bases, the J end by 7 bases, with 16 bases between. The CDR3, as DNA: TGTGCCTGGAGTGTACCGCTTGGGGCCGGGAATGAGCAGTTCTTC. Translated: CAWSVPLGAGNEQFF.

CDR3 sequence reads: CASSEIGANGYTF. CDR3 in DNA: TGTGCCAGCAGTGAAATTGGGGCGAATGGCTACACCTTC. The chain joins TRBV6-1 to TRBJ1-2; TRBD1 might be the D (5 bases). From germline, CDR1 is MNHNS and CDR2 SASEGT. V shed 2 bases and J shed 6 bases, with 10 bases lying between them. The CDR3 runs to 13 residues.

V usage is TRBV4-2 and J usage is TRBJ2-3; 11 bases match TRBD2. The CDR3 covers 17 residues. Germline CDR1 is LGHNA and CDR2 is YNFKEQ. V gave up 0 bases and J gave up 6 bases; unmatched junction bases: 8. CDR3 region: CASSQEGSGGAPDTQYF. The CDR3 DNA follows: TGTGCCAGCAGCCAAGAAGGTAGCGGGGGGGCCCCCGATACGCAGTATTTT.